The TCR beta chain described here comes from a study of OX40 agonist ivuxolimab in advanced cancers. Libraries were prepared by immunoSEQ multiplex PCR; TCRdb keeps only in-frame clonotypes and omits some of them. The table lists 60,000 or so clones, around 89% of them singletons. CDR3 length equals 13 residues. The germline V gene has CDR1 SGHVS and CDR2 FQNEAQ. V was trimmed by 1 base and J by 1 base, leaving 3 bases between them. On this clone: Its antigen is unidentified.

Study-wide points: Expanded clones tended on average to be more numerous among CD8+ T cells than CD4+. At 0.1 to 3.0 mg/kg, clonal expansion of CD4+ and CD8+ blood T cells had occurred by week 6.

The sequencing here drew on CD4+ or CD8+ T cells sorted from blood, taken in a trial of the OX40 agonist ivuxolimab. The gene calls are TRBV7-8 and TRBJ2-3; D gene uncertain. This clonotype was sampled from an adult with an advanced solid tumor such as melanoma, head and neck, liver or kidney cancer. CDR3 residues: CASSLGGTDTQYF. In DNA, the CDR3 is TGTGCCAGCAGCTTAGGGGGCACAGATACGCAGTATTTT. Full variable domain (outside the CDR3, taken from reference TRBV7-8 and TRBJ2-3): GAGVSQSPRYKVAKRGQDVALRCDPISGHVSLFWYQQALGQGPEFLTYFQNEAQLDKSGLPSDRFFAERPEGSVSTLKIQRTQQEDSAVYLCASSLGGTDTQYFGPGTRLTVL.